A selection of T cell receptor beta chains follows, all from one sample in a study of CD8+CD57+ T cells in acquired aplastic anemia. TCRdb re-called the reads with MiXCR, one entry per CDR3 protein. The data show some 140,000 distinct CDR3 sequences, 40% to 65% seen once. What was sequenced was sorted CD4+, CD8+, or CD8+CD57+ T cells (not recorded which) from PBMCs. Receptors originate from a human donor with aplastic anemia. The CDR3 runs from the conserved cysteine through the conserved F or W. The D gene is left open where the match is weak. Some rows mark clone size as missing; the rest say once, few, many or name a class of expanded clone.

D	size	V	J	DNA	CDR3
TRBD1	-	TRBV11-2	TRBJ2-3	TGTGCCAGCAGCTTGACAGGGGCAAGCACAGATACGCAGTATTTT	CASSLTGASTDTQYF
-	-	TRBV19	TRBJ2-1	TGTGCCAGTAGTATTGCCGACTTCGACGACAATGAGCAGTTCTTC	CASSIADFDDNEQFF
TRBD1	many	TRBV4-2	TRBJ2-7	TGTGCCAGCAGCCAAGAATCGTTCGGGACAGTACCAACCTACGAGCAGTACTTC	CASSQESFGTVPTYEQYF
-	few	TRBV10-3	TRBJ1-6	TGTGCCATCAGTGAGAGGGGTAATTCACCCCTCCACTTT	CAISERGNSPLHF
-	many	TRBV19	TRBJ2-6	TGTGCCAGCCGAGTAGGGGGTCTGGGGGCCAACGTCCTGACTTTC	CASRVGGLGANVLTF
-	-	TRBV19	TRBJ1-5	TGTGCCAGTAGTTTCGGAGTGGGCAATCAGCCCCAGCATTTT	CASSFGVGNQPQHF
-	-	TRBV20-1	TRBJ2-3	TGCAGTGCTAGAGGAGTGGGGGCGAACACAGATACGCAGTATTTT	CSARGVGANTDTQYF
TRBD2	-	TRBV13	TRBJ2-1	TGTGCCAGCAGCCCCAGGACTAGCGGGGGGGTTTCCTACAATGAGCAGTTCTTC	CASSPRTSGGVSYNEQFF
TRBD1	many	TRBV5-5	TRBJ1-4	TGTGCCAGCAGCTTGGGGGCAGGGGGTCATGAAAAACTGTTTTTT	CASSLGAGGHEKLFF
TRBD1	many	TRBV7-6	TRBJ1-1	TGTGCCAGCAGCTTAGTCCGACATGACAGGGTAGGCACTGAAGCTTTCTTT	CASSLVRHDRVGTEAFF
-	many	TRBV7-6	TRBJ2-1	TGTGCCAGCAGCTTAAGAGGACAACCTCCTGGAGGGAATGAGCAGTTCTTC	CASSLRGQPPGGNEQFF
-	many	TRBV19	TRBJ2-1	TGTGCCAGTAGTAGCAGCAGGAGCTCCTACAATGAGCAGTTCTTC	CASSSSRSSYNEQFF
TRBD2	few	TRBV6-1	TRBJ2-3	TGTGCCAGCAGGAGTAGCGGGGACCGCACAGATACGCAGTATTTT	CASRSSGDRTDTQYF
-	-	TRBV10-3	TRBJ2-3	TGTGCCATCAGGGTAACGGGGGAAGGCGCGGATGCGCAGTATTTT	CAIRVTGEGADAQYF
TRBD1	-	TRBV15	TRBJ1-2	TGTGCCACCAGCAGAGATCAGGGGACAGGGGCCCACACCTTC	CATSRDQGTGAHTF
TRBD1	-	TRBV5-4	TRBJ1-3	TGTGCCAGCAGCTCAAAGGACAGGGTGGGTGGAAACACCATATATTTT	CASSSKDRVGGNTIYF
-	-	TRBV25-1	TRBJ1-3	TGTGCCAGCAGCCAGGACACTAGCTCTGGAAACACCATATATTTT	CASSQDTSSGNTIYF
TRBD2	few	TRBV20-1	TRBJ2-7	TGCAGTGCTAGCGGGAGGAGTTCCTACGAGCAGTACTTC	CSASGRSSYEQYF
-	few	TRBV10-3	TRBJ2-5	TGTGCCATCAGGCGGGCCATCCAAGAGACCCAGTACTTC	CAIRRAIQETQYF
-	-	TRBV7-3	TRBJ1-2	TGTGCCAGCAGCTTAGGTATTGGGTATGGCTACACCTTC	CASSLGIGYGYTF
-	-	TRBV7-8	TRBJ1-2	TGTGCCAGCAGCTTAGCGCAGGGCCCCTATGGCTACACCTTC	CASSLAQGPYGYTF
TRBD2	-	TRBV10-2	TRBJ2-7	TGCGCCAGCAGTGACCCGGGGGGTTACGAGCAGTACTTC	CASSDPGGYEQYF
-	many	TRBV27	TRBJ2-5	TGTGCCAGCAGTTTATCGCCACTAGCTTCAGAGACCCAGTACTTC	CASSLSPLASETQYF
TRBD1	few	TRBV6-1	TRBJ1-2	TGTGCCAGCGGCCGGGACAGGGGATTTAACTATGGCTACACCTTC	CASGRDRGFNYGYTF
-	once	TRBV20-1	TRBJ1-4	TGCAGTGCTCAGACCAGGGGAGACGAAAAACTGTTTTTT	CSAQTRGDEKLFF
-	few	TRBV19	TRBJ2-3	TGTGCCTCTGCAGGGCAGGGACTCACAGATACGCAGTATTTT	CASAGQGLTDTQYF
TRBD1	few	TRBV19	TRBJ2-7	TGTGCCAGTACCCCCAGAGGGACAGGGACCTACGAGCAGTACTTC	CASTPRGTGTYEQYF
TRBD1	-	TRBV6-2/TRBV6-3	TRBJ2-3	TGTGCCAGCAGTTACCCAAGCTCTCTGTCCAGGGGGCCCACAGATACGCAGTATTTT	CASSYPSSLSRGPTDTQYF
-	-	TRBV11-2	TRBJ2-1	TGTGCCAGCAGCTTAAACGTCAGGGGCAGTGAGCAGTTCTTC	CASSLNVRGSEQFF
-	-	TRBV10-3	TRBJ1-4	TGTGCCATCAGTGAGGCCGGGTCCAGGGAAAAACTGTTTTTT	CAISEAGSREKLFF
TRBD1	many	TRBV19	TRBJ1-2	TGTGCCAGTAGTCCCGGGACAGCTTATGGCTACACCTTC	CASSPGTAYGYTF
TRBD1	once	TRBV19	TRBJ2-2	TGTGCCAGTATTGGGACAGTGGGCACCGGGGAGCTGTTTTTT	CASIGTVGTGELFF
TRBD1	-	TRBV7-2	TRBJ1-6	TGTGCCAGCAGCTTAAACAGGGGCGAGGGACAGCCCCACTTT	CASSLNRGEGQPHF
TRBD2	-	TRBV7-3	TRBJ2-5	TGTGCCAGCAGTTTAGCGGGAGGCGGAGAGACCCAGTACTTC	CASSLAGGGETQYF
-	once	TRBV5-1	TRBJ1-6	TGCGCCAGCAGCTTGGAGCACAGGCATAATTCACCCCTCCACTTT	CASSLEHRHNSPLHF
TRBD2	-	TRBV29-1	TRBJ2-1	TGCAGCGTTGAAGATCCCGGGCGGGGGTCCTACAATGAGCAGTTCTTC	CSVEDPGRGSYNEQFF
-	once	TRBV12-3/TRBV12-4	TRBJ2-7	TGTGCCAGCAGTTTACTGACACCGACCTACGAGCAGTACTTC	CASSLLTPTYEQYF
TRBD2	-	TRBV20-1	TRBJ2-7	TGCAGTGCTAGAGCCGGTAGCGGGGCTTACGAGCAGTACTTC	CSARAGSGAYEQYF
-	-	TRBV20-1	TRBJ2-3	TGCAGTGCTATGGAAGGGGCGGATACGCAGTATTTT	CSAMEGADTQYF
-	few	TRBV19	TRBJ2-7	TGTGCCAGTAGTAACAGGGTAAACGAGCAGTACTTC	CASSNRVNEQYF
-	many	TRBV6-5	TRBJ1-1	TGTGCCAGCAGTTACCCTGCTTTCTTT	CASSYPAFF
-	many	TRBV15	TRBJ1-5	TGTGCCACCAGCAGAGATGGGGCATGGGGGGATCAGCCCCAGCATTTT	CATSRDGAWGDQPQHF
TRBD2	-	TRBV19	TRBJ2-1	TGTGCCAGTAGGAATCTAGCGGGGGGGCAATACAATGAGCAGTTCTTC	CASRNLAGGQYNEQFF
-	few	TRBV15	TRBJ2-1	TGTGCCACCAGCGCTAGACTAGTCGGCGGAGAGCAGTTCTTC	CATSARLVGGEQFF
-	-	TRBV7-6	TRBJ2-5	TGTGCCAGCAGCGACCACCCGTCATCAATAAGCGGTAAAGAGACCCAGTACTTC	CASSDHPSSISGKETQYF
-	-	TRBV2	TRBJ2-7	TGTGCCAGCAAAAGGGAAAGCTCCTACGAGCAGTACTTC	CASKRESSYEQYF
-	-	TRBV29-1	TRBJ2-2	TGCAGCGTTGAAGGACTACTGGACACCGGGGAGCTGTTTTTT	CSVEGLLDTGELFF
-	many	TRBV4-3	TRBJ1-2	TGCGCCAGCAGCCAGAGCACTGAGGGGTACCATGGCTACACCTTC	CASSQSTEGYHGYTF
-	-	TRBV7-6	TRBJ2-6	TGTGCCAGCAGCTCCGGACAAACCTCTGGGGCCAACGTCCTGACTTTC	CASSSGQTSGANVLTF
TRBD2	many	TRBV19	TRBJ2-2	TGTGCCAGTAGAATGAGAGCGGGGGGGCCTAGCACCGGGGAGCTGTTTTTT	CASRMRAGGPSTGELFF